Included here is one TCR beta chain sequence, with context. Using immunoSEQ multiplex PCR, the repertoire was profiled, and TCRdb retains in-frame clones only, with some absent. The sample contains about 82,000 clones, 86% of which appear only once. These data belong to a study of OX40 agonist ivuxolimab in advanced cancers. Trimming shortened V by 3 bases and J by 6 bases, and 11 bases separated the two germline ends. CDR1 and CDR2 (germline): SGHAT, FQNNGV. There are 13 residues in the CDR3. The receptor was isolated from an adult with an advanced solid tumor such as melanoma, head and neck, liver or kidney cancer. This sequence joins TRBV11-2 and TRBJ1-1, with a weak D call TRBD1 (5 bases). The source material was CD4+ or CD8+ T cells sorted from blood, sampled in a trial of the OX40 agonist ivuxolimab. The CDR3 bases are TGTGCCAGCAGCTTGGGCAGGGTTGCTGAAGCTTTCTTT. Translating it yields CASSLGRVAEAFF.